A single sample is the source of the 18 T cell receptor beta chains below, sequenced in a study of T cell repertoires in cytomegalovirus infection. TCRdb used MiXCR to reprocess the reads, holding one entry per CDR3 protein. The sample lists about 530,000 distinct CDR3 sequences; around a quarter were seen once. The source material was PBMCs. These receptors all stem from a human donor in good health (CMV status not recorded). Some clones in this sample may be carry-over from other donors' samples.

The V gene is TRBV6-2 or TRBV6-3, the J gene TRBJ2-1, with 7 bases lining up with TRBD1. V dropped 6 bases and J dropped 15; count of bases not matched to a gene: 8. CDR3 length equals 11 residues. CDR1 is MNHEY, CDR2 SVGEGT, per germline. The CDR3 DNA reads TGTGCCAGCAGCCAGGGGGTAGGGGGGTTCTTC. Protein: CASSQGVGGFF.

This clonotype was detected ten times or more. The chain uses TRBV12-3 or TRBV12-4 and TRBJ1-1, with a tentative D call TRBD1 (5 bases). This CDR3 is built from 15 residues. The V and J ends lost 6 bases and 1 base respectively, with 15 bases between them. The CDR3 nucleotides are TGTGCCAGCAGGGGGCAGAGCTCTAAGAACACTGAAGCTTTCTTT. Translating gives CASRGQSSKNTEAFF.

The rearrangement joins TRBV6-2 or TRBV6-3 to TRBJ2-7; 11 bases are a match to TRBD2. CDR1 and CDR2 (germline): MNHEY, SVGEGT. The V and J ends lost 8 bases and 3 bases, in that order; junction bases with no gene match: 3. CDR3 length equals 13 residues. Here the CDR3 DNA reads TGTGCCAGCGGGCTAGCGGGAGGCTACGAGCAGTACGTC. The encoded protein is CASGLAGGYEQYV.

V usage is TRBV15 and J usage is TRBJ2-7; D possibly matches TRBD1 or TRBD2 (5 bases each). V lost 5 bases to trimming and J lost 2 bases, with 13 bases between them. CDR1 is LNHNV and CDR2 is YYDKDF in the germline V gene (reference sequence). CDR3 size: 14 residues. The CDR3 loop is CATSGYRGPYEQYF. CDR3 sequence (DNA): TGTGCCACCAGCGGATACCGGGGCCCCTACGAGCAGTACTTC.

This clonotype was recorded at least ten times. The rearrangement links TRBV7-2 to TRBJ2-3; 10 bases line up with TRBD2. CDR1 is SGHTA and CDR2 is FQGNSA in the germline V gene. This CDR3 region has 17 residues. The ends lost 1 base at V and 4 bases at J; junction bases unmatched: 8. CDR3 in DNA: TGTGCCAGCAGCTTAGTGGGTGCTAGCGGGAGTGCAGATACGCAGTATTTT. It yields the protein CASSLVGASGSADTQYF.

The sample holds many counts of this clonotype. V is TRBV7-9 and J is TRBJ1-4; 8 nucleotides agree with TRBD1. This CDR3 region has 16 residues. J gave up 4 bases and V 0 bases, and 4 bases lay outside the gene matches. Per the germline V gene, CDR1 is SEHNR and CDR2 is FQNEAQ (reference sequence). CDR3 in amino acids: CASSLAQTGVNEKLFF. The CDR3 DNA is TGTGCCAGCAGCTTAGCCCAGACAGGGGTTAATGAAAAACTGTTTTTT.

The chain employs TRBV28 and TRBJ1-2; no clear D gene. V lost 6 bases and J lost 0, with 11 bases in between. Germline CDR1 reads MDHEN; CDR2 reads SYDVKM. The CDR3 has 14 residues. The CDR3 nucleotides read TGTGCCAGCAGAGTCTGGGAGACTAACTATGGCTACACCTTC. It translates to CASRVWETNYGYTF.

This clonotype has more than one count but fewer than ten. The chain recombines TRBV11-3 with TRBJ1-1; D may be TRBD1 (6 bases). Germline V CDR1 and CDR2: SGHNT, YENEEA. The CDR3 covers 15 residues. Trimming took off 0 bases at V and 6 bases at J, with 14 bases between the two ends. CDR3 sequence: CASSLESRGSPEAFF. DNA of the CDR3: TGTGCCAGCAGCTTAGAGAGCAGGGGTTCACCTGAAGCTTTCTTT.

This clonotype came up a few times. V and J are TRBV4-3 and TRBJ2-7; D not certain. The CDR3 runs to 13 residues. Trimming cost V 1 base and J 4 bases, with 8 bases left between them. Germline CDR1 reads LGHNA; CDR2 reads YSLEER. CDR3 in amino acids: CASSQGAGYEQYF. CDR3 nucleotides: TGCGCCAGCAGCCAAGGGGCCGGGTACGAGCAGTACTTC.

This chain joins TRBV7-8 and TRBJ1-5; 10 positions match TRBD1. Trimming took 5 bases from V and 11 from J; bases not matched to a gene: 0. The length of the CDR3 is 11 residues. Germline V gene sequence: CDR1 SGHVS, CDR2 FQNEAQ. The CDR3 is CASSGTGAQHF. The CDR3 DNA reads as TGTGCCAGCAGCGGGACAGGGGCCCAGCATTTT.

CDR3: CASLGTRDYEQYF. The CDR3 nucleotides read TGTGCCAGCCTCGGGACTAGGGACTACGAGCAGTACTTC. The genes are TRBV27 and TRBJ2-7, with 8 bases that match TRBD2. V was pared by 8 bases and J by 3 bases, with 6 bases of the junction left unmatched. Germline assignment: CDR1 MNHEY and CDR2 SMNVEV (reference sequence). This CDR3 comprises 13 residues.

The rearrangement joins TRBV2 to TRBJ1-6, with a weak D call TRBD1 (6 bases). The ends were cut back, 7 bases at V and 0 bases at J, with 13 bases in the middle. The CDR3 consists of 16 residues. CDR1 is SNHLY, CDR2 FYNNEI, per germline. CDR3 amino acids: CASKPLDSSYNSPLHF. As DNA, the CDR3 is TGTGCCAGCAAACCCTTGGACAGCTCCTATAATTCACCCCTCCACTTT.

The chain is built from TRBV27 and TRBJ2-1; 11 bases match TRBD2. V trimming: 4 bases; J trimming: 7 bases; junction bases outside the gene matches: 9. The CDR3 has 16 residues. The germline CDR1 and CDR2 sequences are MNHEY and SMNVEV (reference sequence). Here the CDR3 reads CASSSLGVAGGNEQFF. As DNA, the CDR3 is TGTGCCAGCAGTTCACTCGGGGTAGCGGGAGGGAATGAGCAGTTCTTC.

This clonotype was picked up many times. The CDR3 coding sequence is TGTGCCAGCAGCTCGGACAGGGGAACTGAAGCTTTCTTT. Protein: CASSSDRGTEAFF. The chain links TRBV7-2 to TRBJ1-1; the match to TRBD1 covers 9 bases. The germline V gene encodes CDR1 SGHTA and CDR2 FQGNSA. This CDR3 comprises 13 residues. The J segment lost 5 bases and the V segment lost 4 bases, leaving 2 bases of the junction unmatched. The complete variable domain, with remaining parts taken from reference TRBV7-2 and TRBJ1-1, reads GAGVSQSPSNKVTEKGKDVELRCDPISGHTALYWYRQSLGQGLEFLIYFQGNSAPDKSGLPSDRFSAERTGGSVSTLTIQRTQQEDSAVYLCASSSDRGTEAFFGQGTRLTVV.

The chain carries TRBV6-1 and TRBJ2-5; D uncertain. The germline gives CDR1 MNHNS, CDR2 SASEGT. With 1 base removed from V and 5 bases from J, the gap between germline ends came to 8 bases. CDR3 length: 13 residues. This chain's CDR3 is CASSEVGHETQYF. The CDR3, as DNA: TGTGCCAGCAGTGAAGTTGGTCATGAGACCCAGTACTTC.

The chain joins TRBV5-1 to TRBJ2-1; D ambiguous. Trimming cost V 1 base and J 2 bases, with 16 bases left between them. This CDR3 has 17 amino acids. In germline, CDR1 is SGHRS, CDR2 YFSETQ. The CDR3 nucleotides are TGCGCCAGCAGCTTGATCGTGAACGCCCTGGCCTACAATGAGCAGTTCTTC. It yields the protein CASSLIVNALAYNEQFF. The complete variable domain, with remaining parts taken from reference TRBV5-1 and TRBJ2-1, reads KAGVTQTPRYLIKTRGQQVTLSCSPISGHRSVSWYQQTPGQGLQFLFEYFSETQRNKGNFPGRFSGRQFSNSRSEMNVSTLELGDSALYLCASSLIVNALAYNEQFFGPGTRLTVL.

The CDR3 reads CASSPGRSQNTEAFF. DNA of the CDR3: TGTGCCAGCAGCCCCGGTAGATCCCAAAACACTGAAGCTTTCTTT. The chain employs TRBV2 and TRBJ1-1; no clear D gene. With 6 bases removed from V and 2 bases from J, the gap between germline ends came to 16 bases. The CDR3 runs 15 residues. Germline values: CDR1 SNHLY, CDR2 FYNNEI.

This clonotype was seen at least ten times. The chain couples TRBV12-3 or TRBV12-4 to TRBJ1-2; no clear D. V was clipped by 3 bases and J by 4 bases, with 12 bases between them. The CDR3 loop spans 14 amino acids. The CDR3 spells CASSFGRGGYGYTF. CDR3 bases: TGTGCCAGCAGTTTTGGTCGGGGTGGCTATGGCTACACCTTC.